Detailed here is one T cell receptor beta chain. The antigen is undetermined. This sample is part of a study of blood T cells in healthy people across ages. With V trimmed by 8 bases and J by 7 bases, 8 bases remained unmatched. The CDR3 sequence is 14 residues long. Looked up from germline, CDR1 is SNHLY and CDR2 is FYNNEI. Study-wide results and limits: It was the long-lived donors that had more naive CD4+ cells and higher diversity than aged donors.

The use of a sample-barcoded 5' primer and a J-beta primer mix characterized a second PCR of 7 to 11 cycles. Every molecule of cDNA carried a tag from a template-switch adaptor with 12 random nucleotides. TCRdb analysed the 5' RACE reads with MiXCR anew, one entry per CDR3 protein. The data show roughly 1.4 million distinct CDR3 sequences, roughly 59% seen once. The clonotype originates from a man younger than 30 in good health. The sequencing input was blood. The chain combines TRBV2 with TRBJ2-1, with 10 bases lining up with TRBD2. CDR3 bases: TGTGCCAGCGCTGAGCGGGGGGGCAATAATGAGCAGTTCTTC. This gives the protein CASAERGGNNEQFF.